This TCR beta chain was identified in a study of blood T cells in healthy people across ages. The table lists this clonotype with a few counts. Through a sample-barcoded 5' primer and a J-beta primer mix, a second PCR was run for roughly 6 to 11 cycles. Each sample provided no less than 3 million CDR3-containing paired-end reads. TCRdb processed the 5' RACE reads anew with MiXCR; each CDR3 protein has one entry. Among hundreds of thousands of distinct CDR3 sequences listed, approximately 49% were seen once. The V gene's germline CDR1 is SEHNR and CDR2 FQNEAQ (reference sequence). The CDR3 covers 14 residues. The V and J ends lost 6 bases and 5 bases, in that order; junction bases with no gene match: 7.

The chain combines TRBV7-9 with TRBJ1-5; 7 bases map to TRBD1. The specimen was blood. The receptor was isolated from a woman aged 60-70 years in good health. CDR3 region: CASSLDRADQPQHF. CDR3 DNA sequence: TGTGCCAGCAGTCTTGACAGGGCGGATCAGCCCCAGCATTTT.